The rows below give T cell receptor beta chains drawn from one sample of a study of blood T cell repertoires in COVID-19. This table comes from immunoSEQ multiplex PCR, and its TCRdb copy is limited to in-frame clones, with some not included. The table shows roughly 160,000 clones, with about 88% occurring only once. Sequencing was done on a sample of peripheral blood. These receptor sequences come from a man younger than 35 with acute or convalescent COVID-19. CDR3s include the opening cysteine and the closing phenylalanine or tryptophan. D genes are given only for firm matches. A clone size is listed for some rows: how often the clone was seen (once, few, many), or a class if it is expanded.

CDR3 | DNA | J | size | D | V
CACRGGWVSEAFF | TGTGCCTGCAGGGGGGGGTGGGTTAGTGAAGCTTTCTTT | TRBJ1-1 | - | TRBD1 | TRBV2
CASSQIPGSPTGELFF | TGCGCCAGCAGCCAGATACCAGGGTCCCCAACCGGGGAGCTGTTTTTT | TRBJ2-2 | - | - | TRBV4-1
CASSKDRDQPQHF | TGTGCCAGTAGCAAGGACAGAGATCAGCCCCAGCATTTT | TRBJ1-5 | - | - | TRBV19
CASSHLTGDGYTF | TGCGCCAGCAGCCACCTCACAGGGGATGGCTACACCTTC | TRBJ1-2 | - | TRBD1 | TRBV4-1
CASSPSYEQYF | TGTGCCAGCAGCCCGAGCTACGAGCAGTACTTC | TRBJ2-7 | - | - | TRBV11-2
CASSEQGPTTNEKLFF | TGTGCCAGCAGTGAACAGGGCCCCACAACTAATGAAAAACTGTTTTTT | TRBJ1-4 | - | - | TRBV2
CASSTAGGPSGAFF | TGTGCCAGCAGTACAGCGGGGGGGCCCTCTGGTGCGTTCTTC | TRBJ2-1 | - | TRBD2 | TRBV28
CASSVGTGAYEQYF | TGTGCCAGCAGCGTAGGTACAGGGGCCTACGAGCAGTACTTC | TRBJ2-7 | few | TRBD1 | TRBV9
CAWSGHLSTGANSPLHF | TGTGCCTGGAGTGGCCACCTCTCGACAGGAGCCAATTCACCCCTCCACTTT | TRBJ1-6 | few | - | TRBV30
CSASSDGIFWMNTEAFF | TGCAGTGCTAGTTCGGACGGGATATTTTGGATGAACACTGAAGCTTTCTTT | TRBJ1-1 | - | - | TRBV20-1
CASSETGPYEQYF | TGTGCCAGCAGCGAAACAGGGCCCTACGAGCAGTACTTC | TRBJ2-7 | - | - | TRBV7-8
CASSEGQGSQPQHF | TGTGCCAGCAGTGAAGGGCAGGGGAGTCAGCCCCAGCATTTT | TRBJ1-5 | once | - | TRBV6-1
CAWGGGGLGYEQYF | TGTGCCTGGGGTGGGGGAGGCCTCGGCTACGAGCAGTACTTC | TRBJ2-7 | - | - | TRBV30
CASSLNRPTGGYTF | TGCGCCAGCAGCTTGAACAGGCCCACAGGGGGCTACACCTTC | TRBJ1-2 | - | - | TRBV5-1
CASSYTGVKIEAFF | TGTGCCAGCAGTTATACAGGGGTAAAAATTGAAGCTTTCTTT | TRBJ1-1 | - | TRBD1 | TRBV5-8
CASSPGQGNEKLFF | TGTGCCAGCTCACCAGGACAGGGGAATGAAAAACTGTTTTTT | TRBJ1-4 | few | TRBD1 | TRBV18
CASSARFQGGNTIYF | TGTGCCAGCAGCGCGAGGTTTCAGGGTGGAAACACCATATATTTT | TRBJ1-3 | - | - | TRBV6-5
CASRAGPKEEKLFF | TGTGCCAGCAGGGCAGGGCCTAAGGAAGAAAAACTGTTTTTT | TRBJ1-4 | once | - | TRBV5-6
CAIQGPTEAFF | TGTGCCATTCAGGGCCCAACTGAAGCTTTCTTT | TRBJ1-1 | - | - | TRBV25-1
CASSFGGYGYTF | TGTGCCAGCAGCTTCGGGGGGTATGGCTACACCTTC | TRBJ1-2 | - | - | TRBV7-2
CASSSTGVNTEAFF | TGTGCCAGCAGTTCTACAGGGGTGAACACTGAAGCTTTCTTT | TRBJ1-1 | - | TRBD1 | TRBV6-5
CASSQGGTGNSGNTIYF | TGTGCCAGCAGCCAAGGAGGGACAGGCAACTCTGGAAACACCATATATTTT | TRBJ1-3 | - | TRBD1 | TRBV4-2
CASSPLAGSTDTQYF | TGTGCCAGCAGTCCACTAGCGGGTAGCACAGATACGCAGTATTTT | TRBJ2-3 | - | TRBD2 | TRBV6-2/TRBV6-3
CASSLTGLAGVYNEQFF | TGTGCCAGCAGCTTAACGGGACTAGCGGGGGTTTACAATGAGCAGTTCTTC | TRBJ2-1 | - | TRBD2 | TRBV5-4
CASSSGFGSPLHF | TGTGCCAGCAGTTCCGGGTTTGGTTCACCCCTCCACTTT | TRBJ1-6 | - | - | TRBV6-4
CAIAGDMLYGYTF | TGTGCCATCGCCGGGGACATGTTATACGGCTACACCTTC | TRBJ1-2 | few | - | TRBV10-3
CASSPGTGYDNEQFF | TGTGCCAGCAGCCCGGGGACAGGGTACGACAATGAGCAGTTCTTC | TRBJ2-1 | - | TRBD1 | TRBV7-3
CSTRRATNYGYTF | TGCAGCACCCGGCGGGCAACAAATTATGGCTACACCTTC | TRBJ1-2 | few | - | TRBV29-1
CASLPGNTIYF | TGTGCCAGCCTACCAGGAAACACCATATATTTT | TRBJ1-3 | - | - | TRBV21-1
CASSPAGSSYNEQFF | TGTGCCAGCAGCCCGGCCGGGAGCTCCTACAATGAGCAGTTCTTC | TRBJ2-1 | - | - | TRBV27
CASCQGGGNYGYTF | TGTGCCAGCTGCCAGGGGGGCGGGAACTATGGCTACACCTTC | TRBJ1-2 | - | TRBD1 | TRBV2
CASSTGQGNTEAFF | TGCGCCAGCAGCACGGGACAGGGGAACACTGAAGCTTTCTTT | TRBJ1-1 | - | TRBD1 | TRBV5-1
CASSFGQGLYEQYF | TGTGCCAGCAGCTTTGGACAGGGTCTATACGAGCAGTACTTC | TRBJ2-7 | - | TRBD1 | TRBV7-9
CASSPLAGGQETQYF | TGTGCCAGCAGTCCCCTAGCGGGGGGGCAAGAGACCCAGTACTTC | TRBJ2-5 | - | TRBD2 | TRBV6-5
CASSQGGRVYNSPLHF | TGTGCCAGCAGCCAAGGCGGCAGGGTCTATAATTCACCCCTCCACTTT | TRBJ1-6 | few | - | TRBV14
CASQQGSGNTIYF | TGTGCCAGTCAACAGGGATCTGGAAACACCATATATTTT | TRBJ1-3 | once | - | TRBV19
CASRPRNRGRAGELFF | TGTGCCAGCAGACCTCGCAACAGGGGGCGAGCCGGGGAGCTGTTTTTT | TRBJ2-2 | once | TRBD1 | TRBV7-9
CASSLDRQETQYF | TGTGCCAGCAGTTTAGACAGACAAGAGACCCAGTACTTC | TRBJ2-5 | - | - | TRBV28
CASRPQGNTEAFF | TGTGCCAGCAGGCCACAGGGGAACACTGAAGCTTTCTTT | TRBJ1-1 | - | - | TRBV12-3/TRBV12-4
CATSESPGRDTQYF | TGTGCCACCAGTGAATCCCCCGGGAGAGATACGCAGTATTTT | TRBJ2-3 | - | - | TRBV24-1
CASNDGSSYNEQFF | TGTGCCAGCAATGACGGGTCATCCTACAATGAGCAGTTCTTC | TRBJ2-1 | few | - | TRBV5-5
CASSAERGGRTEAFF | TGCGCCAGCAGCGCTGAACGGGGGGGCAGAACTGAAGCTTTCTTT | TRBJ1-1 | - | - | TRBV5-1
CASSSRGTGVPDTQYF | TGTGCCAGCAGTTCGCGGGGGACAGGGGTTCCAGATACGCAGTATTTT | TRBJ2-3 | few | TRBD1 | TRBV28
CASSYSTGSNQPQHF | TGTGCCAGCAGTTACTCGACAGGGAGCAATCAGCCCCAGCATTTT | TRBJ1-5 | - | TRBD1 | TRBV6-6
CASSQEEDRPTQETQYF | TGTGCCAGCAGCCAAGAAGAGGACAGGCCGACTCAAGAGACCCAGTACTTC | TRBJ2-5 | - | TRBD1 | TRBV3-1/TRBV3-2
CASSRGRGETQYF | TGTGCCAGCAGCAGGGGGCGCGGGGAGACCCAGTACTTC | TRBJ2-5 | - | TRBD1 | TRBV27
CASSLSGGPDEKLFF | TGCGCCAGCAGCTTGTCCGGAGGGCCGGATGAAAAACTGTTTTTT | TRBJ1-4 | - | - | TRBV5-1
CSVDGRGLNGYTF | TGCAGCGTTGATGGCAGGGGGCTTAATGGCTACACCTTC | TRBJ1-2 | - | TRBD1 | TRBV29-1
CASSQAVSNQPQHF | TGTGCCAGCAGCCAGGCCGTGAGCAATCAGCCCCAGCATTTT | TRBJ1-5 | few | - | TRBV3-1/TRBV3-2
CASGTGGTGYTGELFF | TGTGCCAGCGGCACTGGGGGGACAGGCTACACCGGGGAGCTGTTTTTT | TRBJ2-2 | - | TRBD1 | TRBV25-1
CASSYGGAGTDTQYF | TGTGCCAGCAGTTACGGGGGGGCGGGCACAGATACGCAGTATTTT | TRBJ2-3 | once | - | TRBV6-2/TRBV6-3
CASSVGGQGSDGYTF | TGTGCCAGCAGCGTAGGGGGACAGGGATCGGATGGCTACACCTTC | TRBJ1-2 | - | TRBD1 | TRBV9
CASSTGQGAVDEQYF | TGCGCCAGCAGCACAGGACAGGGGGCGGTCGACGAGCAGTACTTC | TRBJ2-7 | - | TRBD1 | TRBV5-1
CASSFSGTGTEAFF | TGCGCCAGCAGCTTCTCAGGGACAGGCACTGAAGCTTTCTTT | TRBJ1-1 | once | TRBD1 | TRBV5-1
CASSLVPGPRGYGYTF | TGTGCCAGCAGCTTGGTACCCGGACCGCGGGGCTATGGCTACACCTTC | TRBJ1-2 | few | - | TRBV5-5
CASSVATGRLTRYEQYF | TGTGCCAGCAGCGTGGCTACTGGACGCTTGACTAGGTACGAGCAGTACTTC | TRBJ2-7 | few | - | TRBV9
CASSLRQASPNEQFF | TGTGCCAGCAGCCTACGACAAGCCTCGCCCAATGAGCAGTTCTTC | TRBJ2-1 | - | - | TRBV9